Listed below are T cell receptor beta chains from one sample, sequenced in a study of PD-1 blockade in classical Hodgkin lymphoma. Using immunoSEQ multiplex PCR, the repertoire was profiled, and TCRdb retains in-frame clones only, with some absent. This table has roughly 94,000 clones, 85% to 95% appearing once. The sample in question was peripheral blood mononuclear cells (PBMCs), obtained before the fourth cycle of nivolumab. The receptor source for this set is a human donor with classical Hodgkin lymphoma. The CDR3 runs from the conserved cysteine through the conserved F or W. Fields, in order: D gene, J gene, V gene, clone size, CDR3 protein, CDR3 DNA. D genes are given only for firm matches. Clone size is not always given. Where it is, it says once, few, many or a class for expanded clones.

d_call: TRBD1
j_call: TRBJ1-1
v_call: TRBV5-6
clone_size: once
cdr3_aa: CASRQINRGNTEAFF
cdr3_nt: TGTGCCAGCAGGCAAATTAACAGGGGGAACACTGAAGCTTTCTTT

d_call: NA
j_call: TRBJ1-3
v_call: TRBV19
clone_size: NA
cdr3_aa: CASSVQGGSSGNTIYF
cdr3_nt: TGTGCCAGTAGTGTTCAAGGAGGCTCCTCTGGAAACACCATATATTTT

d_call: TRBD2
j_call: TRBJ2-1
v_call: TRBV5-3
clone_size: NA
cdr3_aa: CARSTSAGSQKAYNEQFF
cdr3_nt: TGTGCCAGAAGCACCTCAGCGGGATCCCAAAAAGCATACAATGAGCAGTTCTTC

d_call: NA
j_call: TRBJ1-1
v_call: TRBV27
clone_size: NA
cdr3_aa: CASRSMDMAFF
cdr3_nt: TGTGCCAGCCGCTCTATGGACATGGCTTTCTTT

d_call: NA
j_call: TRBJ2-1
v_call: TRBV18
clone_size: NA
cdr3_aa: CASSPREYYYNEQFF
cdr3_nt: TGTGCCAGCTCACCAAGGGAGTACTACTACAATGAGCAGTTCTTC

d_call: NA
j_call: TRBJ1-5
v_call: TRBV10-3
clone_size: NA
cdr3_aa: CAISESGGGTNQPQHF
cdr3_nt: TGTGCCATCAGTGAGTCGGGCGGCGGGACAAACCAGCCCCAGCATTTT

d_call: TRBD1
j_call: TRBJ2-7
v_call: TRBV25-1
clone_size: NA
cdr3_aa: CASRAPGQGHEQYF
cdr3_nt: TGTGCCAGCAGAGCTCCGGGACAGGGGCACGAGCAGTACTTC

d_call: NA
j_call: TRBJ1-1
v_call: TRBV25-1
clone_size: NA
cdr3_aa: CASSELWGNTEAFF
cdr3_nt: TGTGCCAGCAGTGAATTGTGGGGTAACACTGAAGCTTTCTTT

d_call: NA
j_call: TRBJ2-7
v_call: TRBV28
clone_size: NA
cdr3_aa: CASRPQGATYEQYF
cdr3_nt: TGTGCCAGCAGACCACAGGGAGCGACGTACGAGCAGTACTTC

d_call: TRBD2
j_call: TRBJ2-1
v_call: TRBV29-1
clone_size: NA
cdr3_aa: CSVDGLAAPNEQFF
cdr3_nt: TGCAGCGTTGATGGACTAGCGGCCCCTAATGAGCAGTTCTTC

d_call: NA
j_call: TRBJ1-5
v_call: TRBV28
clone_size: NA
cdr3_aa: CASSLPRFGTDNQPQHF
cdr3_nt: TGTGCCAGCAGTTTACCGCGCTTCGGGACCGATAATCAGCCCCAGCATTTT

d_call: NA
j_call: TRBJ1-2
v_call: TRBV16
clone_size: NA
cdr3_aa: CASSPSVNYGYTF
cdr3_nt: TGTGCCAGCAGCCCCAGTGTTAACTATGGCTACACCTTC

d_call: TRBD1
j_call: TRBJ1-5
v_call: TRBV6-5
clone_size: NA
cdr3_aa: CASRTGGGNQPQHF
cdr3_nt: TGTGCCAGCCGTACAGGGGGAGGCAATCAGCCCCAGCATTTT

d_call: NA
j_call: TRBJ2-5
v_call: TRBV11-2
clone_size: NA
cdr3_aa: CASSLKPQETQYF
cdr3_nt: TGTGCCAGCAGCTTAAAGCCCCAAGAGACCCAGTACTTC

d_call: TRBD2
j_call: TRBJ2-3
v_call: TRBV7-9
clone_size: NA
cdr3_aa: CASSPRTSGSSIDTQYF
cdr3_nt: TGTGCCAGCAGCCCCAGGACTAGCGGGTCTTCTATAGATACGCAGTATTTT

d_call: TRBD1
j_call: TRBJ2-1
v_call: TRBV2
clone_size: NA
cdr3_aa: CASRRQGREQFF
cdr3_nt: TGTGCTAGCAGAAGACAGGGGCGGGAGCAGTTCTTC

d_call: TRBD2
j_call: TRBJ2-7
v_call: TRBV19
clone_size: NA
cdr3_aa: CASSIGGRVGRGYEQYF
cdr3_nt: TGTGCCAGTAGTATCGGCGGCCGGGTGGGGAGGGGCTACGAGCAGTACTTC

d_call: TRBD1
j_call: TRBJ1-5
v_call: TRBV19
clone_size: few
cdr3_aa: CASVPATGGHQPQHF
cdr3_nt: TGTGCCAGCGTCCCAGCGACAGGGGGTCATCAGCCCCAGCATTTT

d_call: NA
j_call: TRBJ2-1
v_call: TRBV30
clone_size: NA
cdr3_aa: CAWSGWQRSYNEQFF
cdr3_nt: TGTGCCTGGAGTGGGTGGCAGCGCTCCTACAATGAGCAGTTCTTC

d_call: NA
j_call: TRBJ2-1
v_call: TRBV4-1
clone_size: NA
cdr3_aa: CASSQELQGVRRGEQFF
cdr3_nt: TGCGCCAGCAGCCAAGAATTACAAGGGGTCAGAAGAGGTGAGCAGTTCTTC

d_call: NA
j_call: TRBJ2-7
v_call: TRBV19
clone_size: NA
cdr3_aa: CASGGTEYEQYF
cdr3_nt: TGTGCCAGTGGCGGGACAGAATACGAGCAGTACTTC

d_call: NA
j_call: TRBJ1-1
v_call: TRBV2
clone_size: NA
cdr3_aa: CASSPPGQQAFF
cdr3_nt: TGTGCCAGCAGCCCTCCGGGCCAGCAGGCTTTCTTT

d_call: NA
j_call: TRBJ2-1
v_call: TRBV2
clone_size: NA
cdr3_aa: CASSLTTYNEQFF
cdr3_nt: TGTGCCAGCAGTTTGACTACTTACAATGAGCAGTTCTTC

d_call: NA
j_call: TRBJ1-1
v_call: TRBV5-1
clone_size: NA
cdr3_aa: CASRSTVNTEAFF
cdr3_nt: TGCGCCAGCAGATCGACAGTGAACACTGAAGCTTTCTTT

d_call: TRBD1
j_call: TRBJ2-6
v_call: TRBV11-2
clone_size: NA
cdr3_aa: CASSLTGGAGGANVLTF
cdr3_nt: TGTGCCAGCAGCCTAACAGGGGGCGCGGGAGGGGCCAACGTCCTGACTTTC

d_call: TRBD1
j_call: TRBJ2-2
v_call: TRBV30
clone_size: NA
cdr3_aa: CAWNFIQGAGELFF
cdr3_nt: TGTGCCTGGAATTTCATCCAGGGGGCCGGGGAGCTGTTTTTT

d_call: NA
j_call: TRBJ2-7
v_call: TRBV11-2
clone_size: NA
cdr3_aa: CASSPAGSYEQYF
cdr3_nt: TGTGCCAGCAGCCCTGCAGGCTCCTACGAGCAGTACTTC

d_call: NA
j_call: TRBJ2-7
v_call: TRBV28
clone_size: NA
cdr3_aa: CASSSGGTPYEQYF
cdr3_nt: TGTGCCAGCAGTTCGGGCGGGACTCCCTACGAGCAGTACTTC

d_call: TRBD2
j_call: TRBJ2-3
v_call: TRBV5-1
clone_size: NA
cdr3_aa: CASSLEAGATDTQYF
cdr3_nt: TGCGCCAGCAGCTTGGAAGCGGGAGCAACAGATACGCAGTATTTT

d_call: TRBD1
j_call: TRBJ1-1
v_call: TRBV5-1
clone_size: NA
cdr3_aa: CASSLDRGLASSEAFF
cdr3_nt: TGCGCCAGCAGCTTGGATAGGGGGCTTGCCTCGTCTGAAGCTTTCTTT

d_call: TRBD1
j_call: TRBJ2-7
v_call: TRBV28
clone_size: once
cdr3_aa: CASSLWIDRDRVGEQYF
cdr3_nt: TGTGCCAGCAGTTTATGGATTGACCGGGACAGGGTCGGCGAGCAGTACTTC

d_call: NA
j_call: TRBJ1-1
v_call: TRBV27
clone_size: once
cdr3_aa: CASSLSPRASPRNTEAFF
cdr3_nt: TGTGCCAGCAGTTTATCCCCTCGGGCGTCACCGCGGAACACTGAAGCTTTCTTT

d_call: TRBD2
j_call: TRBJ2-7
v_call: TRBV5-4
clone_size: NA
cdr3_aa: CASSLGGTRSYEQYF
cdr3_nt: TGTGCCAGCAGCTTGGGAGGGACTAGGTCCTACGAGCAGTACTTC

d_call: NA
j_call: TRBJ1-1
v_call: TRBV6-1
clone_size: NA
cdr3_aa: CASFWGALGTEAFF
cdr3_nt: TGTGCCAGCTTCTGGGGGGCTCTGGGCACTGAAGCTTTCTTT

d_call: TRBD2
j_call: TRBJ2-3
v_call: TRBV4-2
clone_size: NA
cdr3_aa: CASSQDSGRGTDTQYF
cdr3_nt: TGTGCCAGCAGCCAAGATAGCGGGAGGGGGACAGATACGCAGTATTTT

d_call: NA
j_call: TRBJ2-7
v_call: TRBV5-1
clone_size: NA
cdr3_aa: CASSVPGTGEQYF
cdr3_nt: TGCGCCAGCAGCGTCCCGGGGACGGGGGAGCAGTACTTC

d_call: NA
j_call: TRBJ2-2
v_call: TRBV18
clone_size: NA
cdr3_aa: CASSPSGPNTGELFF
cdr3_nt: TGTGCCAGCTCACCATCAGGGCCGAACACCGGGGAGCTGTTTTTT

d_call: NA
j_call: TRBJ1-2
v_call: TRBV28
clone_size: NA
cdr3_aa: CASSGAGTDYGYTF
cdr3_nt: TGTGCCAGCAGTGGTGCTGGGACGGATTATGGCTACACCTTC

d_call: NA
j_call: TRBJ2-1
v_call: TRBV7-2
clone_size: NA
cdr3_aa: CASSLAVGSSYNEQFF
cdr3_nt: TGTGCCAGCAGCTTAGCGGTAGGGAGCTCCTACAATGAGCAGTTCTTC

d_call: NA
j_call: TRBJ1-3
v_call: TRBV27
clone_size: NA
cdr3_aa: CASSRGSGNTIYF
cdr3_nt: TGTGCCAGCAGCCGCGGCTCAGGAAACACCATATATTTT

d_call: TRBD1
j_call: TRBJ1-4
v_call: TRBV5-1
clone_size: NA
cdr3_aa: CASSADRGSNEKLFF
cdr3_nt: TGCGCCAGCAGTGCTGACAGGGGGTCTAATGAAAAACTGTTTTTT

d_call: TRBD2
j_call: TRBJ2-7
v_call: TRBV2
clone_size: NA
cdr3_aa: CASSEVLSGRAGEQYF
cdr3_nt: TGTGCCAGCAGTGAAGTCTTAAGCGGGAGGGCTGGGGAGCAGTACTTC

d_call: NA
j_call: TRBJ2-7
v_call: TRBV15
clone_size: NA
cdr3_aa: CATSSRVSVAYEQYF
cdr3_nt: TGTGCCACCAGCAGCCGGGTCTCAGTTGCCTACGAGCAGTACTTC

d_call: NA
j_call: TRBJ1-1
v_call: TRBV30
clone_size: NA
cdr3_aa: CAWRVITTEAFF
cdr3_nt: TGTGCCTGGAGGGTGATAACCACTGAAGCTTTCTTT

d_call: TRBD2
j_call: TRBJ2-3
v_call: TRBV30
clone_size: once
cdr3_aa: CAWTAGGLSTDTQYF
cdr3_nt: TGTGCCTGGACCGCGGGGGGACTAAGCACAGATACGCAGTATTTT

d_call: NA
j_call: TRBJ2-5
v_call: TRBV2
clone_size: NA
cdr3_aa: CASSDKRVQETQYF
cdr3_nt: TGTGCCAGCAGTGACAAAAGGGTACAAGAGACCCAGTACTTC

d_call: NA
j_call: TRBJ1-2
v_call: TRBV9
clone_size: NA
cdr3_aa: CASSVPQRELLYGYTF
cdr3_nt: TGTGCCAGCAGCGTACCTCAGCGTGAGCTCCTCTATGGCTACACCTTC

d_call: NA
j_call: TRBJ2-1
v_call: TRBV2
clone_size: NA
cdr3_aa: CASSLIKGGPYNEQFF
cdr3_nt: TGTGCCAGCAGTTTAATAAAGGGCGGACCCTACAATGAGCAGTTCTTC